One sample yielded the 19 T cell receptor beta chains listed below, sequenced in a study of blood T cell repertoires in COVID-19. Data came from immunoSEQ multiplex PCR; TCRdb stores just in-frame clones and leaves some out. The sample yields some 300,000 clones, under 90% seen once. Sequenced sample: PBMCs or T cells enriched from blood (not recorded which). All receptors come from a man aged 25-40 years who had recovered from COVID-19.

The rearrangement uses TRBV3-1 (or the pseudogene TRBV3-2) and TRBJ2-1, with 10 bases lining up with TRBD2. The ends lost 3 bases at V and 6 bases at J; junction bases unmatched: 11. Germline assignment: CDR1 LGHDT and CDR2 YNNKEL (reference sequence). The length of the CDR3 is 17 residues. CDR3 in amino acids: CASSQGPSTSGLNEQFF. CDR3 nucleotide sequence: TGTGCCAGCAGCCAGGGGCCCTCGACTAGCGGGCTCAATGAGCAGTTCTTC.

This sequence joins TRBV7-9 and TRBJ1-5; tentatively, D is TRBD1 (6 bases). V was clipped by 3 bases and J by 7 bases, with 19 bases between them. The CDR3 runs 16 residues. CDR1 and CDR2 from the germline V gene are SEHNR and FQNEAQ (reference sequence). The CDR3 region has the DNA TGTGCCAGCAGCTTTCTCCAGGCAGGGGCTTGGCAGCCCCAGCATTTT. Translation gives CASSFLQAGAWQPQHF. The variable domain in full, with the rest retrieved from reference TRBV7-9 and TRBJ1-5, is DTGVSQNPRHKITKRGQNVTFRCDPISEHNRLYWYRQTLGQGPEFLTYFQNEAQLEKSRLLSDRFSAERPKGSFSTLEIQRTEQGDSAMYLCASSFLQAGAWQPQHFGDGTRLSIL.

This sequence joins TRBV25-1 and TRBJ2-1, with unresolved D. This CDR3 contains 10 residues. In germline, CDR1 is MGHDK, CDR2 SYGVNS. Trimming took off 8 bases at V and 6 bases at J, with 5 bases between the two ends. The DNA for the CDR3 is TGTGCCAGCGGAGTCAATGAGCAGTTCTTC. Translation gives CASGVNEQFF.

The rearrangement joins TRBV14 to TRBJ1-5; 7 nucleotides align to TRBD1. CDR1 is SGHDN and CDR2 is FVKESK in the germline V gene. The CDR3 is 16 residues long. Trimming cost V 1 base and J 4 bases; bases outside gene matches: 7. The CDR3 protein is CASSQGRGIRNQPQHF. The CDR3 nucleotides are TGTGCCAGCAGCCAAGGCAGGGGGATAAGGAATCAGCCCCAGCATTTT. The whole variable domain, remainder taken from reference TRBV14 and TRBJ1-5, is EAGVTQFPSHSVIEKGQTVTLRCDPISGHDNLYWYRRVMGKEIKFLLHFVKESKQDESGMPNNRFLAERTGGTYSTLKVQPAELEDSGVYFCASSQGRGIRNQPQHFGDGTRLSIL.

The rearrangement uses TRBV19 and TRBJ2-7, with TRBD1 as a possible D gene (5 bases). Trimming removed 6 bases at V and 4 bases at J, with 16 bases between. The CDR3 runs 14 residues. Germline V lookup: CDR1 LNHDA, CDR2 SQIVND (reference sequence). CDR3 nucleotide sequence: TGTGCCAGTAGCCCCTCGGCAGGGATTTACGAGCAGTACTTC. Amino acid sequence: CASSPSAGIYEQYF.

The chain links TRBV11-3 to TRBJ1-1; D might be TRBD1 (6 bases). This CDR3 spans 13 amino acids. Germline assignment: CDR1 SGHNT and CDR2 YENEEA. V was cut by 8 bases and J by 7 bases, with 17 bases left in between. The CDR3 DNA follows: TGTGCCAGCGTCCCAGGTAGGGGGGGTGAAGCTTTCTTT. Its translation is CASVPGRGGEAFF.

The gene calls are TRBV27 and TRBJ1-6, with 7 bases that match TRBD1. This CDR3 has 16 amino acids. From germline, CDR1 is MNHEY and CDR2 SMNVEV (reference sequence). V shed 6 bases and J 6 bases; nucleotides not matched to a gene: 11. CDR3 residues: CASSTLSGGSNSPLHF. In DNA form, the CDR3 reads TGTGCCAGCAGCACGCTGTCAGGGGGTTCTAATTCACCCCTCCACTTT.

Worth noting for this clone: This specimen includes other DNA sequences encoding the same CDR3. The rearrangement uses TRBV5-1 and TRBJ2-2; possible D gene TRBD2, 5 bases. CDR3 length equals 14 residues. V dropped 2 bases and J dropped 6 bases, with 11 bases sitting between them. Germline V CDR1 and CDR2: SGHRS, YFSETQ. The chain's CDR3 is CASSLVPGSGELFF. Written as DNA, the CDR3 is TGCGCCAGCAGCTTAGTCCCGGGGTCCGGGGAGCTGTTTTTT.

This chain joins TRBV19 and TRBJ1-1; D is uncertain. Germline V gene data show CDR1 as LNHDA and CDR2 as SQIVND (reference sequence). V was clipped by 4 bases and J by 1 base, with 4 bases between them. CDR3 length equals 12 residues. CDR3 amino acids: CASSTGNTEAFF. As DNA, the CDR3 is TGTGCCAGTAGTACAGGGAACACTGAAGCTTTCTTT. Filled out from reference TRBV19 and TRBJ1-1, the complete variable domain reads DGGITQSPKYLFRKEGQNVTLSCEQNLNHDAMYWYRQDPGQGLRLIYYSQIVNDFQKGDIAEGYSVSREKKESFPLTVTSAQKNPTAFYLCASSTGNTEAFFGQGTRLTVV.

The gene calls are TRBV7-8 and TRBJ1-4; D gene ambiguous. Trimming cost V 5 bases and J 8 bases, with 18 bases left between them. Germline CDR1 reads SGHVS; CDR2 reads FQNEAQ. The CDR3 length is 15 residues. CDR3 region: CASSLEVLPGEKLFF. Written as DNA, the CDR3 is TGTGCCAGCAGCCTCGAGGTCCTACCGGGGGAAAAACTGTTTTTT.

The CDR3, as DNA: TGTGCCAGCACCTCTCAGGGGGCAGACGGCTACACCTTC. Encoded protein: CASTSQGADGYTF. The rearrangement joins TRBV27 to TRBJ1-2, with TRBD1 identical over 8 bases. V shed 7 bases and J 8 bases; nucleotides not matched to a gene: 9. The germline V gene has CDR1 MNHEY and CDR2 SMNVEV (reference sequence). CDR3 length: 13 amino acids.

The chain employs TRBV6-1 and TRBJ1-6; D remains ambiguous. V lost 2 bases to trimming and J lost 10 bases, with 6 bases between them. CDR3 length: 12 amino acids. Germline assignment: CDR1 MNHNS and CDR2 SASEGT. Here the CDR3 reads CASSESGSPLHF. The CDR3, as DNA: TGTGCCAGCAGTGAAAGCGGCTCACCCCTCCACTTT.

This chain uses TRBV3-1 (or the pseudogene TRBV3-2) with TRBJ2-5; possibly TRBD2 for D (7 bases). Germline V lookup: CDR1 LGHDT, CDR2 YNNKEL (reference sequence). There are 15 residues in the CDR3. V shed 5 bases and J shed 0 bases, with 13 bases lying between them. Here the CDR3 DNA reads TGTGCCAGCAGCACACGGGGGGCCAACCAAGAGACCCAGTACTTC. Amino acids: CASSTRGANQETQYF.

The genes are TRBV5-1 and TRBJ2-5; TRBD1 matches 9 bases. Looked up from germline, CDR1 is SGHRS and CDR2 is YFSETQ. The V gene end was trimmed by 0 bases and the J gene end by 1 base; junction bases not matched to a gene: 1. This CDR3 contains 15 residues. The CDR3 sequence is CASSLETGGQETQYF. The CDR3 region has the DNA TGCGCCAGCAGCTTGGAGACAGGGGGCCAAGAGACCCAGTACTTC.

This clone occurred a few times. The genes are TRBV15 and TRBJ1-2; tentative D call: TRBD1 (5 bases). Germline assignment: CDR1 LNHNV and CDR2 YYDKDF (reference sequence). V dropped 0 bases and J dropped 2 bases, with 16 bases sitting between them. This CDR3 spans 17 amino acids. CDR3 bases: TGTGCCACCAGCAGAGAATTCGGTCAGGGTGCCAACTATGGCTACACCTTC. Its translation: CATSREFGQGANYGYTF.

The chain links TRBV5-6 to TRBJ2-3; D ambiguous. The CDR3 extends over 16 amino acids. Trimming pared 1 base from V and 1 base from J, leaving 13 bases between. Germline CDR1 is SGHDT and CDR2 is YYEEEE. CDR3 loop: CASSLKYWARTDTQYF. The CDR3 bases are TGTGCCAGCAGCTTGAAATATTGGGCCCGCACAGATACGCAGTATTTT.

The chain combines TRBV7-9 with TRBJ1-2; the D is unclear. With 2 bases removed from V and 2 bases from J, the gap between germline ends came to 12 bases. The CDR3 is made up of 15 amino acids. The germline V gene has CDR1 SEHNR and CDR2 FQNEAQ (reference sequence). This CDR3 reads CASSLFSFQNYGYTF. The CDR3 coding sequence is TGTGCCAGCAGCTTATTCTCGTTCCAGAACTATGGCTACACCTTC. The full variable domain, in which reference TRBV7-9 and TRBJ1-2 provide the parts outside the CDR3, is DTGVSQNPRHKITKRGQNVTFRCDPISEHNRLYWYRQTLGQGPEFLTYFQNEAQLEKSRLLSDRFSAERPKGSFSTLEIQRTEQGDSAMYLCASSLFSFQNYGYTFGSGTRLTVV.

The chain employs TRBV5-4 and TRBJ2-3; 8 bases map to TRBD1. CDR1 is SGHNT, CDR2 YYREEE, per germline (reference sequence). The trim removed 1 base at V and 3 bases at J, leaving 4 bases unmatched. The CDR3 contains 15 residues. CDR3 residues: CASSLFRGLTDTQYF. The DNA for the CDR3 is TGTGCCAGCAGCTTGTTCAGGGGGCTTACAGATACGCAGTATTTT.

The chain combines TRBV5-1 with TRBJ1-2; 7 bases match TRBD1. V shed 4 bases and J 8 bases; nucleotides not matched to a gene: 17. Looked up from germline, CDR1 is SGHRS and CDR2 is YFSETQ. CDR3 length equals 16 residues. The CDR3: CASSAGTERPVKGYTF. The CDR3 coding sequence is TGCGCCAGCAGCGCCGGGACAGAGAGGCCCGTTAAGGGCTACACCTTC.